This record covers a single TCR beta chain. The specificity of this receptor is unknown. No clone much larger than this one lies a single base away; base qualities are absent. CDR1 and CDR2 are drawn from the germline V gene (reference sequence): MNHEY, SMNVEV. The CDR3 covers 15 residues, taking in both the cysteine and the phenylalanine. The only DNA kept is the CDR3, 45 bases in frame from the first base. Germline trimming: 6 bases from V, 4 bases from J; junction bases outside gene matches: 8. TCRbeta CDR3 regions were amplified from genomic DNA by means of the immunoSEQ Assay, a bias-controlled multiplex PCR. In the authors' own workflow: Nucleated cell counts per sample were estimated from amplification of reference gene primers within the assay. Sequence reads were collapsed and filtered to measure the absolute abundance of every unique TCRbeta CDR3 rearrangement. Productive Simpson clonality was computed per sample as the square root of Simpson's diversity index over productive rearrangements. Entries here come from immuneACCESS through TCRdb and include only in-frame sequences with V and J called. Some clones fail to appear in such tables; in the studies checked, an unresolved V gene covers under half of the shortfall, and the cause of the remainder is unknown. The V and J calls and clone size were taken over from that table, and D and trimming were inferred from the DNA. This sample is represented by some 130,000 clones; over 75% of them were singletons. The ten largest clones take up around 9.9% of the sample.

The collaborating institutions used their own protocols to collect whole blood in K2EDTA tubes. For TCRbeta analysis, collaborators shipped samples in one of three forms: frozen whole blood, isolated PBMCs, or DNA extracted from either of those sample types. The sample is drawn from a study of blood T cell repertoires in COVID-19 (dated by TCRdb to 2018 to 2020). About the full investigation: Samples from collaborators originated in the United States, Italy and Spain and spanned both the acute and convalescent phases of COVID-19. The material from the prospective study consisted of cDNA or gDNA derived from T cells, B-cell-depleted T cells, or PBMCs. Deeply sampled blood TCRbeta repertoires from subjects exposed to, actively infected with, or recovered from COVID-19 were included in the dataset. The repertoires were released in a freely available public database meant as a resource for research on the immune response to SARS-CoV-2. Samples came from the ongoing ImmuneRACE study (first 160 participants) plus 1,254 subjects from 6 global collaborators. A de-identified subject ID, COVID-19 status, age in years and sex were almost always included in the sample metadata. Where available, HLA class I and class II types were obtained from metadata supplied by the sample provider rather than from assay-based typing. The full study reports these points: The amount of clinical and demographic metadata varied by source and participant and was provided uncurated.

The chain links TRBV27 with TRBJ2-2, with TRBD1 identical over 7 junction bases. Material: peripheral blood. The clonotype comes from an older man with acute or convalescent COVID-19. The CDR3 in this case is CASRSTGSPTGELFF. The DNA sequence follows: TGTGCCAGCAGGTCGACAGGGTCCCCCACCGGGGAGCTGTTTTTT.